What follows are 30 T cell receptor beta chains derived from one specimen sequenced in a study of molecular identifiers for immune sequencing clone quantification. TCRdb fed the PCR reads into MiXCR, producing one record per CDR3 protein. The sample has 250,000 to 400,000 distinct CDR3 sequences; about 22% are singletons. The sample comprised naive CD8+ T cells from blood, with Jurkat cell RNA spiked in. Regarding subset: FACS-sorted CD8+CD4-CCR7+CD45RA+ naive T cells. These TCRs come from a human donor in good health. Some libraries in this study had Jurkat cell RNA spiked in.

This clonotype was counted between two and nine times. V is TRBV7-2 and J is TRBJ2-7; TRBD1 matches 8 bases. J lost 4 bases, V lost 1 base, and 6 bases had no gene match. This CDR3 contains 15 residues. CDR1 and CDR2 (germline): SGHTA, FQGNSA. The CDR3 loop reads CASSLGTGKTYEQYF. The CDR3, as DNA: TGTGCCAGCAGCTTAGGGACAGGGAAAACGTACGAGCAGTACTTC.

This clonotype has a count of ten or more. The chain uses TRBV4-3 and TRBJ2-7; D is possibly TRBD1 (5 bases). The CDR3 extends over 15 amino acids. Trimming took off 7 bases at V and 2 bases at J, with 18 bases between the two ends. CDR1 is LGHNA, CDR2 YSLEER, per germline. CDR3 DNA: TGCGCCAGCACGCCGGCGGCAGGGAATACCTACGAGCAGTACTTC. This translates into CASTPAAGNTYEQYF.

This clonotype was counted many times. The V and J genes are TRBV7-9 and TRBJ2-5, with unresolved D. The CDR3 extends over 14 amino acids. Between the trimmed V and J ends, which lost 2 bases and 3 bases, there was a span of 10 bases. Germline CDR1 reads SEHNR; CDR2 reads FQNEAQ (reference sequence). The CDR3 protein is CASSLRPEEETQYF. CDR3 sequence (DNA): TGTGCCAGCAGCTTACGGCCAGAAGAAGAGACCCAGTACTTC.

With respect to this clonotype: Here the CDR3 omits its conserved ending phenylalanine or tryptophan, so a read error is the likely source. The V gene is TRBV18, the J gene TRBJ2-3; D might be TRBD1 (6 bases). Trimming left V 3 bases short and J 3 bases short, with 16 bases between. This CDR3 is 16 amino acids long. Germline assignment: CDR1 KGHSH and CDR2 LQKENI. The CDR3 reads CASSPQQGLWTDTQYL. The CDR3 DNA reads as TGTGCCAGCTCACCCCAGCAGGGGCTTTGGACAGATACGCAGTATCTT.

This clonotype was seen at least ten times. The V gene is TRBV12-3 or TRBV12-4, the J gene TRBJ1-1, with D possibly matching TRBD1 (5 bases). CDR3 length: 13 amino acids. V gave up 7 bases and J gave up 4 bases, with 13 bases separating them. The CDR3 bases are TGTGCCAGCACCCTAGGGGTTACCACTGAAGCTTTCTTT. Translating gives CASTLGVTTEAFF.

On this clonotype itself: A much larger clone differs from this one at a single base, so this may be a read error. The chain employs TRBV19 and TRBJ1-1, with D unclear. CDR1 and CDR2 from the germline V gene are LNHDA and SQIVND (reference sequence). Between the trimmed V and J ends, which lost 8 bases and 7 bases, there was a span of 14 bases. This CDR3 has 12 amino acids. CDR3 in DNA: TGTGCCAGTGGGGTGTGGGGAAATGAAGCTTTCTTT. It yields the protein CASGVWGNEAFF.

Concerning this clonotype: A much larger clone lies one base from this, so it may be a read error. V and J are TRBV11-2 and TRBJ2-7; unclear D gene. V shed 5 bases and J shed 3 bases, with 8 bases lying between them. The CDR3 length is 12 residues. CDR1 and CDR2 from the germline V gene are SGHAT and FQNNGV. DNA of the CDR3: TGTGCCAGCAGCACCATCAGCTACGAGCAGTACTTC. It is translated as CASSTISYEQYF.

A remark on this clonotype: This may arise from a read error, as a much more abundant clone is one base away. V usage is TRBV7-2 and J usage is TRBJ1-1, with D perhaps TRBD1 (5 bases). CDR3 length: 12 amino acids. The germline CDR1 and CDR2 sequences are SGHTA and FQGNSA. The CDR3 is CASSLGRAEALF. Written as DNA, the CDR3 is TGTGCCAGCAGCTTAGGCAGGGCTGAAGCTCTCTTT.

At least ten counts were recorded for this clonotype. The CDR3 nucleotides are TGTGCCAGTAGTATGTGGGGGACGGCACAAGAGACCCAGTACTTC. Amino acids: CASSMWGTAQETQYF. The chain uses TRBV19 and TRBJ2-5; D may be TRBD1 or TRBD2 (5 bases each). The CDR3 is 15 amino acids. V gave up 3 bases and J gave up 2 bases, with 13 bases separating them. The germline V gene has CDR1 LNHDA and CDR2 SQIVND (reference sequence). Full variable domain (rest looked up from reference TRBV19 and TRBJ2-5): DGGITQSPKYLFRKEGQNVTLSCEQNLNHDAMYWYRQDPGQGLRLIYYSQIVNDFQKGDIAEGYSVSREKKESFPLTVTSAQKNPTAFYLCASSMWGTAQETQYFGPGTRLLVL.

This clonotype was found many times. As DNA, the CDR3 is TGCGCCAGCAGCTTCAGGGTACGTAACGAGCAGTACTTC. Its translation: CASSFRVRNEQYF. The chain uses TRBV5-1 and TRBJ2-7; a possible D gene is TRBD1 (5 bases). Trimming took off 2 bases at V and 5 bases at J, with 11 bases between the two ends. The CDR3 contains 13 residues. Germline CDR1 SGHRS, CDR2 YFSETQ.

The chain has TRBV4-1 and TRBJ1-5, with D possibly matching TRBD1 (6 bases). This CDR3 comprises 16 residues. Germline CDR1 is MGHRA and CDR2 is YSYEKL. V was trimmed by 1 base and J by 1 base, leaving 11 bases between them. The CDR3 sequence is CASSQVPDRSNQPQHF. The CDR3 DNA follows: TGCGCCAGCAGCCAAGTCCCGGACAGAAGCAATCAGCCCCAGCATTTT.

This clonotype was picked up many times. At one end, the junction sequence differs from germline, possibly due to a read error. The chain carries TRBV5-6 and TRBJ1-3, with D hard to call. The CDR3 consists of 13 residues. CDR1 SGHDT and CDR2 YYEEEE come from the germline V gene. CDR3: CASSLRMGREARF. CDR3 sequence (DNA): TGTGCCAGCAGCTTGAGGATGGGGAGGGAAGCACGCTTT.

The rearrangement links TRBV7-9 to TRBJ2-3; D gene ambiguous. The CDR3 contains 13 residues. V was clipped by 1 base and J by 3 bases, with 5 bases between them. Germline CDR1 and CDR2: SEHNR and FQNEAQ (reference sequence). The CDR3 is CASSLEKTDTQYF. For the CDR3, the DNA is TGTGCCAGCAGCTTAGAGAAGACAGATACGCAGTATTTT.

Only a few counts were recorded for this clonotype. This rearrangement joins TRBV4-3 to TRBJ2-2, with 7 bases that match TRBD2. Losses at the gene ends were 0 bases for V and 6 bases for J; bases not matched to a gene: 10. This CDR3 spans 17 amino acids. Germline V CDR1 and CDR2: LGHNA, YSLEER. CDR3: CASSQDGRGSFPGELFF. CDR3 in DNA: TGCGCCAGCAGCCAAGATGGTCGCGGGAGTTTCCCCGGGGAGCTGTTTTTT.

In this sample, this clonotype turned up many times. This sequence joins TRBV6-2 or TRBV6-3 and TRBJ1-1; D may be TRBD1 (5 bases). The V end lost 7 bases, the J end lost 3 bases, and 18 bases lay between the germline ends. The CDR3 has 15 amino acids. Germline CDR1 is MNHEY and CDR2 is SVGEGT. In nucleotides, the CDR3 is TGTGCCAGCATGAAAATAGGGGCAGGCGACACTGAAGCTTTCTTT. Amino acid sequence: CASMKIGAGDTEAFF.

As to this clonotype: The junction departs from the called germline gene at one end, perhaps through a read error. This sequence joins TRBV6-2 or TRBV6-3 and TRBJ2-1; 8 bases are shared with TRBD2. The CDR3 length is 15 residues. Per germline, CDR1 MNHEY and CDR2 SVGEGT. This chain's CDR3 is CASSYFAGGPNEQLF. In nucleotides, the CDR3 is TGTGCCAGCAGTTACTTTGCGGGAGGTCCCAATGAGCAGCTCTTC.

This clonotype was picked up many times. The chain couples TRBV29-1 to TRBJ2-2; 8 bases are shared with TRBD1. V lost 6 bases to trimming and J lost 7 bases; unmatched junction nucleotides: 13. The CDR3 is made up of 15 amino acids. CDR1 SQVTM and CDR2 ANQGSEA come from the germline V gene. The CDR3 DNA is TGCAGCGTCGACCTTATGGACAGGGAAGACGGGGAGCTGTTTTTT. Its protein is CSVDLMDREDGELFF.

This clonotype was detected ten times or more. The chain has TRBV3-1 and TRBJ1-1; no reliable D call. CDR1 and CDR2 from the germline V gene are LGHDT and YNNKEL (reference sequence). V was pared by 0 bases and J by 2 bases, with 7 bases between. The CDR3 extends over 14 amino acids. The CDR3 DNA reads TGTGCCAGCAGCCAAGATTTGGAAAACACTGAAGCTTTCTTT. Encoded protein: CASSQDLENTEAFF.

This clonotype has ten or more counts. The chain recombines TRBV12-5 with TRBJ2-1; TRBD2 might be the D (5 bases). V was pared by 6 bases and J by 0 bases, with 12 bases between. This CDR3 has 15 amino acids. Germline V lookup: CDR1 LGHNT, CDR2 FRNRAP. CDR3 DNA sequence: TGTGCTAGTGGACAAGGCGGGTCCTCCTACAATGAGCAGTTCTTC. This encodes CASGQGGSSYNEQFF.

This clonotype has only a few counts. V usage is TRBV9 and J usage is TRBJ2-7; no definite D call. CDR1 and CDR2 from the germline V gene are SGDLS and YYNGEE. V was cut by 0 bases and J by 4 bases, with 11 bases left in between. The CDR3 extends over 14 amino acids. CDR3: CASSVAANPYEQYF. CDR3 bases: TGTGCCAGCAGCGTAGCGGCCAACCCTTACGAGCAGTACTTC.

There are many counts of this clonotype. The CDR3 does not end in the conserved phenylalanine or tryptophan, so this is likely a read error. No DNA is shown, since the ends of the CDR3 on it are uncertain; the CDR3 is the one TCRdb lists. V and J are TRBV25-1 and TRBJ2-2. The CDR3 adds up to 10 amino acids, both ends counted. Germline CDR1 is MGHDK and CDR2 is SYGVNS. CDR3 in amino acids: CASRSFKTQV.

Worth noting for this clonotype: A much larger clone sits a single nucleotide away, making a read error possible. The chain uses TRBV30 and TRBJ1-1; unclear D gene. CDR3 length equals 13 residues. The V end was cut by 8 bases, the J end by 1 base, with 14 bases between. Germline V gene lookup returns CDR1 GTSNPN and CDR2 SVGIG (reference sequence). The CDR3 DNA sequence: TGTGCCAGGAACCCCACACGGAACACTGAAGCTTTCTTT. Translating it yields CARNPTRNTEAFF.

Remarks on this clonotype: Just one base apart from a much larger clone, this may be a read error. The V call is TRBV7-9, the J call TRBJ1-1, with 9 bases aligning to TRBD1. The ends lost 4 bases at V and 4 bases at J; junction bases unmatched: 7. Germline CDR1 is SEHNR and CDR2 is FQNEAQ (reference sequence). The CDR3 runs to 15 residues. The CDR3 spells CASSSPQGAGTEAFF. CDR3 bases: TGTGCCAGCAGCTCCCCACAGGGGGCTGGCACTGAAGCTTTCTTT.

Concerning this clonotype: This may arise from a read error, as a much more abundant clone is one base away. The chain has TRBV11-2 and TRBJ2-3, with D hard to call. Germline V gene lookup returns CDR1 SGHAT and CDR2 FQNNGV. This CDR3 is 14 amino acids long. The CDR3 DNA sequence: TGTGCCAGCGGCTTAGAACTCTCACCAGATACGCAGTATTTT. As protein: CASGLELSPDTQYF.

At least ten counts were recorded for this clonotype. The V gene is TRBV5-6, the J gene TRBJ2-1; 9 nucleotides line up with TRBD2. Germline V gene sequence: CDR1 SGHDT, CDR2 YYEEEE. J was trimmed by 4 bases and V by 5 bases; bases with no gene match: 10. There are 16 residues in the CDR3. CDR3 sequence (DNA): TGTGCCAGCAGTCTAGAAGGACTAGCGAGTTACAATGAGCAGTTCTTC. Translation gives CASSLEGLASYNEQFF.

Details on this clonotype: A much larger clone sits a single nucleotide away, making a read error possible. The chain combines TRBV30 with TRBJ2-1, with D hard to call. Germline V gene sequence: CDR1 GTSNPN, CDR2 SVGIG (reference sequence). Trimming cost V 4 bases and J 7 bases, with 8 bases left between them. This CDR3 spans 11 amino acids. The CDR3 is CAWIALNEQFF. The DNA of the CDR3 is TGTGCCTGGATAGCTTTAAATGAGCAGTTCTTC.

This chain connects TRBV6-4 to TRBJ2-3, with D perhaps matching TRBD1 or TRBD2 (5 bases each). Trimming removed 0 bases from V and 10 bases from J, with 17 bases in between. The germline V gene encodes CDR1 MRHNA and CDR2 SNTAGT. There are 15 residues in the CDR3. CDR3 sequence: CASSDSVVGRGAQYF. The CDR3 bases are TGTGCCAGCAGTGACTCGGTTGTAGGCCGAGGGGCGCAGTATTTT.

The rearrangement links TRBV7-9 to TRBJ1-1; 10 bases line up with TRBD1. Trimming cost V 3 bases and J 5 bases; bases outside gene matches: 6. The CDR3 has 15 amino acids. CDR1 is SEHNR and CDR2 is FQNEAQ in the germline V gene (reference sequence). CDR3 sequence reads: CASSFGTGALTEAFF. The CDR3 bases are TGTGCCAGCAGCTTCGGGACAGGGGCCCTAACTGAAGCTTTCTTT.

Note on this clonotype: A read error may explain this, as a much larger clone is one base away. The chain uses TRBV9 and TRBJ2-7; a weak D match, TRBD1 (7 bases). Germline-derived CDR1 and CDR2 are SGDLS and YYNGEE. The CDR3 spans 15 residues. CDR3: CAGSPGGLPSYEQYF. In DNA, the CDR3 is TGTGCCGGCAGCCCAGGGGGACTTCCCTCCTACGAGCAGTACTTC.

Comments on this clonotype: It may be a read error: a sequence one base away is much more abundant. The V and J genes are TRBV7-2 and TRBJ1-1; TRBD1 is a possible D gene (6 bases). The CDR3 runs 15 residues. In germline, CDR1 is SGHTA, CDR2 FQGNSA. Trimming took 5 bases from V and 6 from J, leaving 19 bases between them. The CDR3 region is CASSPGAGALPEAFF. CDR3 coding DNA: TGTGCCAGCAGCCCGGGCGCGGGGGCCCTGCCTGAAGCTTTCTTT.